The clone carrying this TCR beta chain was detected a few times. The junction does not match germline at one end; this may be a read error. Each CDR3 protein gets one entry after TCRdb re-called the reads with MiXCR. Among more than 400,000 distinct CDR3 sequences listed, more than 25% were seen once. The data derive from a study of T cell repertoires in cytomegalovirus infection. The CDR3 length is 16 residues. The material sequenced was PBMCs. This chain links TRBV5-3 with TRBJ1-4; weak D call: TRBD1 (5 bases). TRBV5-3 is labeled an ORF, and its function is uncertain. This clonotype originated in a human donor in good health (CMV status not recorded). Some clones in this sample may be carry-over from other donors' samples. This chain's CDR3 is CASSSWAGTPNEKLFF. The CDR3 DNA follows: TGTGCCAGCAGCTCCTGGGCAGGGACTCCCAATGAAAAACTGTTTTTT.